This TCR beta chain was retrieved from a study of T cells in Graves' hyperthyroidism and ophthalmopathy. Study-wide results and caveats: Median prediction lead before ophthalmopathy onset was roughly 6 months with the model.

The CDR3 totals 16 residues. Trimming left V 5 bases short and J 0 bases short, with 14 bases between. CDR1 LGHDT and CDR2 YNNKEL come from the germline V gene (reference sequence). Researchers amplified the TCR beta CDR3 regions from RNA transcripts. When the TCR CDR3 underwent first-round RT-PCR, the HTBI primer set was used. MiXCR was run by TCRdb on the multiplex PCR reads, yielding one entry per CDR3 protein. The table lists fewer than 450,000 distinct CDR3 sequences, more than 12% of them singletons, with 25% to 30% in the top ten. Details on this clonotype: Its cognate antigen is unknown.

The sample taken for sequencing was blood. The TCR sequence derives from a man aged 50 to 60 with Graves' ophthalmopathy. The chain couples TRBV3-1 to TRBJ2-4; D is uncertain. CDR3 region: CASSLVVQLAKNIQYF. In nucleotides, the CDR3 is TGTGCCAGCAGCTTAGTAGTACAGCTAGCCAAAAACATTCAGTACTTC.